The source of this TCR beta chain is a study of T cell repertoires in cytomegalovirus infection. About the study: The authors used CMV epitopes that were HLA-C-restricted (recently identified) and HLA-B-restricted (well studied). An indication of both CMV infection and matching HLA type came from public TCR beta signatures.

This clonotype was seen a handful of times. Its antigen is not known. Trimming shortened V by 0 bases and J by 6 bases, and 11 bases separated the two germline ends. CDR1 LGHNA and CDR2 YSLEER come from the germline V gene. This CDR3 has 15 residues. A single record per CDR3 protein comes from TCRdb applying MiXCR to the reads. This table has around 770,000 distinct CDR3 sequences, approximately 32% appearing once. Study-wide results and limits: HLA-C-restricted CMV-specific TCR beta clonotypes were dominant in the ex vivo response. Pooled public TCR beta family frequency picked out CMV carriers with the relevant HLA.

The sequences come from cultured CD8+ T cells from PBMCs, collected from culture after CMV antigen stimulation. The rearrangement joins TRBV4-3 to TRBJ2-2; a weak D match, TRBD2 (5 bases). This clonotype originated in a human donor in good health (CMV status not recorded). Some clones in this sample may be carry-over from other donors' samples. This CDR3 is CASSQDSPGAGELFF. The CDR3 DNA sequence: TGCGCCAGCAGCCAAGACTCCCCCGGGGCCGGGGAGCTGTTTTTT.